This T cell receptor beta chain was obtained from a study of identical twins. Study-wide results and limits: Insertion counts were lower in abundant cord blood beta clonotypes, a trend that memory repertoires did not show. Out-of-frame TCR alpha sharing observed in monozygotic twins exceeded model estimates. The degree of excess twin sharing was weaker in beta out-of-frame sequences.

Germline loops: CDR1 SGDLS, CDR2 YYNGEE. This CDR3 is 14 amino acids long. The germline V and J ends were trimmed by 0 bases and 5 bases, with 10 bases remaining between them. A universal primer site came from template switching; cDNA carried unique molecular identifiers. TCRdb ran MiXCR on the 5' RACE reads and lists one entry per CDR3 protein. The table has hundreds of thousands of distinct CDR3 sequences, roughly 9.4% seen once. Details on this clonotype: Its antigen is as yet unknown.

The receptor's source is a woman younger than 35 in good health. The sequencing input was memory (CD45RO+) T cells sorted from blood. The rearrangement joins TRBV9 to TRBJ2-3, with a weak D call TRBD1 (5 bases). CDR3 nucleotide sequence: TGTGCCAGCAGCGTAGCTTGGGGCGGAGATACGCAGTATTTT. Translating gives CASSVAWGGDTQYF.